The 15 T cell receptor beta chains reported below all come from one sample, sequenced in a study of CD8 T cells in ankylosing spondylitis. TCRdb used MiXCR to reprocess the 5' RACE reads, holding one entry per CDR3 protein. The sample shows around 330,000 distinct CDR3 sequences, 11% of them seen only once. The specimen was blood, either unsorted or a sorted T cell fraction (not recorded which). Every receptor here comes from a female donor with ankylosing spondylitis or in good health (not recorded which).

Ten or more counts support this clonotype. The CDR3 sequence: CASSLRLRDLGYNEQFF. The DNA for the CDR3 is TGTGCCAGCAGCTTAAGATTGAGGGACTTAGGGTACAATGAGCAGTTCTTC. The V call is TRBV7-2, the J call TRBJ2-1, with D possibly matching TRBD2 (6 bases). Trimming removed 2 bases from V and 4 bases from J, with 18 bases in between. Germline lookup yields CDR1 SGHTA and CDR2 FQGNSA. The CDR3 loop spans 17 amino acids.

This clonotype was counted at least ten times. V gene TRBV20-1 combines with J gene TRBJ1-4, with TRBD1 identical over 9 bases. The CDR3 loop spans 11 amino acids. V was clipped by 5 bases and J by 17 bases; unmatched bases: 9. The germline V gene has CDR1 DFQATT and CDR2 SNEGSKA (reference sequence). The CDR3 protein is CSASTGGGNFF. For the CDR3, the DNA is TGCAGTGCTTCGACAGGGGGTGGAAATTTTTTT.

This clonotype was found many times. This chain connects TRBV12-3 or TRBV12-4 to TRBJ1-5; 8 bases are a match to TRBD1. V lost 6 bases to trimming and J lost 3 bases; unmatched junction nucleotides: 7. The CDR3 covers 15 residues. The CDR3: CASSRTGGINQPQHF. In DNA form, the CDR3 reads TGTGCCAGCAGCCGCACAGGGGGGATCAATCAGCCCCAGCATTTT.

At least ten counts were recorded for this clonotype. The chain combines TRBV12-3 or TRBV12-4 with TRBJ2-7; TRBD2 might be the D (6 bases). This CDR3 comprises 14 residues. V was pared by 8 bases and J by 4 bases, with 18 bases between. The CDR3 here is CASGGRGNMYEQYF. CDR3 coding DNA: TGTGCCAGCGGAGGCCGGGGGAATATGTACGAGCAGTACTTC.

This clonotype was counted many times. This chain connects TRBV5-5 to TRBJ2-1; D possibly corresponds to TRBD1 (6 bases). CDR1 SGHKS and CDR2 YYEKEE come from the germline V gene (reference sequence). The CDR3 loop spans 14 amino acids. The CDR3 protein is CATRARGVFDEQFF. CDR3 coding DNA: TGTGCTACCAGGGCCAGGGGTGTTTTCGATGAGCAGTTCTTC.

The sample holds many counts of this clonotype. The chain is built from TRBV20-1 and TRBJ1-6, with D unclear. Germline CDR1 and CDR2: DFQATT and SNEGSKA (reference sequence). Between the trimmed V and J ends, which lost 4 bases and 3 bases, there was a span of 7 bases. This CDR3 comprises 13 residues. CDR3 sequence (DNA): TGCAGTGCTAATCGAAACTATAATTCACCCCTCCACTTT. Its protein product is CSANRNYNSPLHF.

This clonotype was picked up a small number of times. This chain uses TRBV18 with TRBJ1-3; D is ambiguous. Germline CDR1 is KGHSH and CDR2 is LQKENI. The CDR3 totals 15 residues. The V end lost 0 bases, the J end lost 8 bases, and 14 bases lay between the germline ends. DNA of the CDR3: TGTGCCAGCTCACCACCGGAAAGGGTACAACACACCATATATTTT. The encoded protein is CASSPPERVQHTIYF.

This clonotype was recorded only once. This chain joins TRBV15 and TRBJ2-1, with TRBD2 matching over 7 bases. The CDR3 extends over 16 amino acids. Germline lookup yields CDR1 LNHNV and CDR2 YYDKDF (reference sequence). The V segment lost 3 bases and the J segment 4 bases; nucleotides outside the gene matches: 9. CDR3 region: CATSSFGLAAYNEQFF. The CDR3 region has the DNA TGTGCCACCAGCAGCTTCGGGCTAGCGGCTTACAATGAGCAGTTCTTC.

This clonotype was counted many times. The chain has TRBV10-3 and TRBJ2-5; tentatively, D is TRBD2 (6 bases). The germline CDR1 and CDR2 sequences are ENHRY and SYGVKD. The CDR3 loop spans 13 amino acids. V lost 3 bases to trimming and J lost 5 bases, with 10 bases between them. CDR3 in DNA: TGTGCCATCAGTGAAGGCGGGAAGGAGACCCAGTACTTC. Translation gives CAISEGGKETQYF.

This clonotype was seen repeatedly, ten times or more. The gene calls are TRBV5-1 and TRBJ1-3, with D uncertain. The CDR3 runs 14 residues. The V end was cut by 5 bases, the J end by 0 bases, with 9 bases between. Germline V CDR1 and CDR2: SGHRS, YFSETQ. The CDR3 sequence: CASRREGSGNTIYF. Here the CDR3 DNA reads TGCGCCAGCAGAAGAGAGGGCTCTGGAAACACCATATATTTT.

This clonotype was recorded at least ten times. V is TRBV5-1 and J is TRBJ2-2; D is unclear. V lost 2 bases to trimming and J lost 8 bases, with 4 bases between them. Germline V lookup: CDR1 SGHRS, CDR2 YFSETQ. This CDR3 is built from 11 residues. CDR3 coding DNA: TGCGCCAGCAGCTTTCGGGGGGAGCTGTTTTTT. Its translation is CASSFRGELFF.

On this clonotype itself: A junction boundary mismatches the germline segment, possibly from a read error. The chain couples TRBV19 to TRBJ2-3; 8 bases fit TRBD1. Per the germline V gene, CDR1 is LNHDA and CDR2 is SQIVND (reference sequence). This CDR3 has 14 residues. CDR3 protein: CACRKGQGTDTQYF. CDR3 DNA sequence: TGTGCCTGTAGAAAGGGACAGGGCACAGATACGCAGTATTTT. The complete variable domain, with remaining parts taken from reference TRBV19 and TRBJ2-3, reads DGGITQSPKYLFRKEGQNVTLSCEQNLNHDAMYWYRQDPGQGLRLIYYSQIVNDFQKGDIAEGYSVSREKKESFPLTVTSAQKNPTAFYLCACRKGQGTDTQYFGPGTRLTVL.

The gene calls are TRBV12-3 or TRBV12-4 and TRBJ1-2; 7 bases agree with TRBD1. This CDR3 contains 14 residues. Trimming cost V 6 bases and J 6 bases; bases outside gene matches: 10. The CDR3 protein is CASRRAGQNHGYTF. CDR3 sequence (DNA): TGTGCCAGCAGGCGAGCGGGACAGAACCATGGCTACACCTTC.

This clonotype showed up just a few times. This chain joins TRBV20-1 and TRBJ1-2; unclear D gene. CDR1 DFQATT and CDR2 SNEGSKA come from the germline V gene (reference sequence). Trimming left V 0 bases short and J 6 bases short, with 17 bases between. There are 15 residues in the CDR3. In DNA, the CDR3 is TGCAGTGCTAGAGATGGGTGGGCGGGTGCGGATGGCTACACCTTC. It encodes CSARDGWAGADGYTF.

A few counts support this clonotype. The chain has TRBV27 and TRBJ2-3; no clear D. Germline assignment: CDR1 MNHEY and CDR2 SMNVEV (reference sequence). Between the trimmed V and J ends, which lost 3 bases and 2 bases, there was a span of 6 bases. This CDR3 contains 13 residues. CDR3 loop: CASSFQNTDTQYF. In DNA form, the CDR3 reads TGTGCCAGCAGTTTCCAGAACACAGATACGCAGTATTTT.